What follows are 24 T cell receptor beta chains derived from one specimen sequenced in a study of T-cell reconstitution after alpha-beta-depleted transplantation in children. This sample's TCRbeta library carried unique molecular identifier barcodes. TCRdb analysed the PCR reads with MiXCR anew, one entry per CDR3 protein. The sample holds fewer than 550,000 distinct CDR3 sequences; approximately 11% are singletons and the top ten take 5% to 6.5%. The material sequenced was PBMCs from the stem cell graft donor, taken from the stem cell graft. All receptors come from a human donor who donated a stem cell graft to a child with acute myeloid leukemia.

The rearrangement joins TRBV29-1 to TRBJ1-2; no clear D. CDR1 and CDR2 (germline): SQVTM, ANQGSEA. V was cut by 5 bases and J by 6 bases, with 4 bases left in between. The CDR3 is 9 amino acids. This CDR3 is CSVPDGYTF. In nucleotides, the CDR3 is TGCAGCGTTCCCGATGGCTACACCTTC. Variable domain in full (rest from reference TRBV29-1 and TRBJ1-2): SAVISQKPSRDICQRGTSLTIQCQVDSQVTMMFWYRQQPGQSLTLIATANQGSEATYESGFVIDKFPISRPNLTFSTLTVSNMSPEDSSIYLCSVPDGYTFGSGTRLTVV.

This clonotype was recorded at least ten times. This rearrangement joins TRBV5-1 to TRBJ1-1; D is perhaps TRBD1 (6 bases). CDR1 and CDR2 (germline): SGHRS, YFSETQ. The CDR3 sequence is 15 residues long. V gave up 0 bases and J gave up 1 base, with 10 bases separating them. The CDR3 reads CASSLVGTPNTEAFF. CDR3 bases: TGCGCCAGCAGCTTGGTCGGGACACCGAACACTGAAGCTTTCTTT.

The chain employs TRBV19 and TRBJ2-1; 12 bases match TRBD1. From germline, CDR1 is LNHDA and CDR2 SQIVND (reference sequence). The CDR3 loop spans 17 amino acids. V shed 7 bases, J shed 0 bases, and the junction held 7 bases outside the gene matches. The CDR3 region is CASTAGTGGISYNEQFF. In DNA form, the CDR3 reads TGTGCCAGTACCGCCGGGACAGGGGGCATCTCCTACAATGAGCAGTTCTTC.

This clonotype was found a few times. The chain is built from TRBV20-1 and TRBJ1-2; D unclear. Trimming removed 1 base from V and 7 bases from J, with 13 bases in between. Germline V gives CDR1 DFQATT, CDR2 SNEGSKA (reference sequence). The CDR3 is made up of 13 amino acids. The CDR3 loop is CSARAGSQSGYTF. The CDR3 nucleotides read TGCAGTGCTAGAGCGGGGTCCCAGTCTGGCTACACCTTC.

The chain employs TRBV20-1 and TRBJ2-1, with D uncertain. Germline V gives CDR1 DFQATT, CDR2 SNEGSKA (reference sequence). V lost 3 bases and J 0 bases, leaving 18 bases between the germline ends. The CDR3 sequence is 17 residues long. In nucleotides, the CDR3 is TGCAGTGCTAGGGGCCCGGGTTGGCTGAGCTCCTACAATGAGCAGTTCTTC. It yields the protein CSARGPGWLSSYNEQFF.

As concerns this clonotype: The junction differs from germline at one of its ends, possibly a read error. The CDR3 bases are TGTGCCAGCAGCTCCACCTCCGGGACTAGCGCCTCTAATGTCTTC. It codes for CASSSTSGTSASNVF. The chain links TRBV7-2 to TRBJ2-1; TRBD2 agrees at 10 bases. The germline gives CDR1 SGHTA, CDR2 FQGNSA. This CDR3 has 15 residues.

The chain employs TRBV5-1 and TRBJ2-1; D ambiguous. V lost 6 bases and J 3 bases, leaving 7 bases between the germline ends. The V gene's germline CDR1 is SGHRS and CDR2 YFSETQ. The CDR3 is made up of 12 amino acids. In DNA, the CDR3 is TGCGCCAGCACTGAGAACTACAATGAGCAGTTCTTC. This sequence encodes CASTENYNEQFF.

This clonotype was detected many times. The chain employs TRBV7-2 and TRBJ2-2; D tentatively reads TRBD1 or TRBD2 (5 bases each). This CDR3 has 16 residues. V lost 5 bases and J lost 1, with 14 bases in between. Germline V lookup: CDR1 SGHTA, CDR2 FQGNSA. This CDR3 reads CASSTPGPMNTGELFF. Here the CDR3 DNA reads TGTGCCAGCAGCACCCCGGGACCCATGAACACCGGGGAGCTGTTTTTT.

This clonotype was detected only a few times. The chain carries TRBV11-2 and TRBJ2-7; 7 positions agree with TRBD1. The germline gives CDR1 SGHAT, CDR2 FQNNGV. CDR3 size: 19 residues. Unmatched junction bases numbered 20, after V lost 5 bases and J lost 1 base. DNA for the CDR3: TGTGCCAGCAGCCGACGACAGGGAATAAGTCTACCCAATTCCTACGAGCAGTACTTC. Residues: CASSRRQGISLPNSYEQYF.

The genes are TRBV11-2 and TRBJ2-5, with D possibly being TRBD2 (8 bases). Germline CDR1 is SGHAT and CDR2 is FQNNGV. The CDR3 loop spans 18 amino acids. Trimming took off 5 bases at V and 2 bases at J, with 24 bases between the two ends. The CDR3: CASSRGGRGGAPQETQYF. The CDR3 nucleotides read TGTGCCAGCAGCCGGGGGGGGAGAGGGGGCGCCCCACAAGAGACCCAGTACTTC.

This clonotype was observed a few times. The rearrangement uses TRBV7-2 and TRBJ2-4, with 10 bases aligning to TRBD1. The CDR3 is 15 residues long. V dropped 5 bases and J dropped 8; count of bases not matched to a gene: 9. CDR1 SGHTA and CDR2 FQGNSA come from the germline V gene. CDR3 sequence reads: CASSLRGQGLDIQYF. In DNA, the CDR3 is TGTGCCAGCAGCCTCCGGGGACAGGGGTTGGACATTCAGTACTTC.

This rearrangement joins TRBV15 to TRBJ2-7, with no clear D. V lost 1 base, J lost 7 bases, and 8 bases lay in between. Germline-derived CDR1 and CDR2 are LNHNV and YYDKDF (reference sequence). The CDR3 has 12 residues. The CDR3 is CATSRGDREQYV. In DNA form, the CDR3 reads TGTGCCACCAGCAGAGGAGATCGAGAGCAGTACGTC.

This clonotype came up a few times. The rearrangement joins TRBV20-1 to TRBJ2-3; D may be TRBD2 (6 bases). The CDR3 loop spans 14 amino acids. Per the germline V gene, CDR1 is DFQATT and CDR2 is SNEGSKA (reference sequence). V lost 5 bases to trimming and J lost 1 base, with 13 bases between them. The CDR3 DNA follows: TGCAGTGCTGGCGATCCGGGGGGCACAGATACGCAGTATTTT. The encoded protein is CSAGDPGGTDTQYF.

This clonotype showed up just a few times. The chain combines TRBV10-3 with TRBJ1-1; 9 bases match TRBD1. The CDR3 consists of 14 residues. J gave up 1 base and V 6 bases, and 3 bases lay outside the gene matches. Germline V CDR1 and CDR2: ENHRY, SYGVKD. The chain's CDR3 is CAISLQGANTEAFF. Here the CDR3 DNA reads TGTGCCATCAGCTTACAGGGGGCGAACACTGAAGCTTTCTTT.

There are a few counts of this clonotype. V and J are TRBV20-1 and TRBJ2-5; D assignment may be TRBD1 or TRBD2 (6 bases each). CDR1 and CDR2 (germline): DFQATT, SNEGSKA (reference sequence). This CDR3 comprises 13 residues. The V end was cut by 6 bases, the J end by 0 bases, with 11 bases between. The CDR3 spells CSAGGEDQETQYF. CDR3 in DNA: TGCAGTGCGGGGGGCGAAGACCAAGAGACCCAGTACTTC.

This clonotype was recorded a few times. The chain links TRBV20-1 to TRBJ2-5; 10 bases are a match to TRBD2. Germline lookup yields CDR1 DFQATT and CDR2 SNEGSKA (reference sequence). V dropped 6 bases and J dropped 5; count of bases not matched to a gene: 12. The CDR3 is made up of 15 amino acids. The CDR3 bases are TGCAGTGCCCCATCTAGCGGGGGTGTTAGTGAGACCCAGTACTTC. Protein sequence: CSAPSSGGVSETQYF.

The chain has TRBV7-9 and TRBJ2-3; TRBD1 is a possible D gene (6 bases). The CDR3 runs to 13 residues. CDR1 is SEHNR, CDR2 FQNEAQ, per germline (reference sequence). Trimming removed 4 bases from V and 2 bases from J, with 7 bases in between. CDR3 bases: TGTGCCAGCAGCTGGACAGACACAGATACGCAGTATTTT. This sequence encodes CASSWTDTDTQYF.

The chain employs TRBV19 and TRBJ1-1; maybe TRBD1 (5 bases). Trimming removed 0 bases at V and 2 bases at J, with 10 bases between. CDR3 length: 15 residues. CDR1 is LNHDA and CDR2 is SQIVND in the germline V gene (reference sequence). The CDR3, as DNA: TGTGCCAGTAGTATAGAGCCACAGGATAACACTGAAGCTTTCTTT. This translates into CASSIEPQDNTEAFF.

This clonotype showed up just a few times. The chain uses TRBV29-1 and TRBJ1-1, with TRBD1 identical over 9 bases. The CDR3 consists of 15 residues. V lost 6 bases to trimming and J lost 6 bases; unmatched junction nucleotides: 14. The V gene's germline CDR1 is SQVTM and CDR2 ANQGSEA. CDR3 sequence: CSVRFAGQGFSEAFF. In nucleotides, the CDR3 is TGCAGCGTGCGGTTCGCGGGACAGGGTTTTTCTGAAGCTTTCTTT.

This chain connects TRBV29-1 to TRBJ2-2; 7 positions match TRBD1. The CDR3 extends over 15 amino acids. The ends lost 5 bases at V and 0 bases at J; junction bases unmatched: 6. Germline loops: CDR1 SQVTM, CDR2 ANQGSEA. The chain's CDR3 is CSVMRGLTNTGELFF. The CDR3 bases are TGCAGCGTTATGAGGGGGCTGACGAACACCGGGGAGCTGTTTTTT.

This chain connects TRBV13 to TRBJ2-1; TRBD2 matches 7 bases. The CDR3 is made up of 16 amino acids. V shed 4 bases, J shed 4 bases, and the junction held 10 bases outside the gene matches. Germline values: CDR1 PRHDT, CDR2 FYEKMQ (reference sequence). CDR3 DNA: TGTGCCAGCAGCTCCCTGACCGGGACTACATACAATGAGCAGTTCTTC. Amino acid sequence: CASSSLTGTTYNEQFF.

The sample holds many counts of this clonotype. This chain joins TRBV10-2 and TRBJ2-3; 7 nucleotides line up with TRBD2. Looked up from germline, CDR1 is WSHSY and CDR2 is SAAADI. Unmatched junction bases numbered 15, after V lost 3 bases and J lost 6 bases. The CDR3 runs to 17 residues. DNA for the CDR3: TGCGCCAGCAGTGAAGGTTCGGGGCGGGAGTTGGTGGATACGCAGTATTTT. It specifies CASSEGSGRELVDTQYF.

This clonotype showed up just a few times. The V call is TRBV2, the J call TRBJ2-5; D is possibly TRBD2 (5 bases). The CDR3 runs 16 residues. Per the germline V gene, CDR1 is SNHLY and CDR2 is FYNNEI. Trimming took off 2 bases at V and 4 bases at J, with 17 bases between the two ends. CDR3 loop: CASSESLGVSSETQYF. The CDR3 DNA sequence: TGTGCCAGCAGTGAATCGCTCGGGGTTTCCTCAGAGACCCAGTACTTC. The full variable domain, completed using reference TRBV2 and TRBJ2-5, is EPEVTQTPSHQVTQMGQEVILRCVPISNHLYFYWYRQILGQKVEFLVSFYNNEISEKSEIFDDQFSVERPDGSNFTLKIRSTKLEDSAMYFCASSESLGVSSETQYFGPGTRLLVL.

This clonotype turned up a few times. The J gene is TRBJ2-1, the V gene TRBV20-1; D is possibly TRBD1 (5 bases). V shed 3 bases and J shed 4 bases, with 16 bases lying between them. The CDR3 runs to 15 residues. The V gene's germline CDR1 is DFQATT and CDR2 SNEGSKA (reference sequence). CDR3 nucleotides: TGCAGTGCTAGCATGGCAGGGTCCCTTTACAATGAGCAGTTCTTC. This translates into CSASMAGSLYNEQFF.